Shown below are 19 T cell receptor beta chains from a single sample sequenced in a study of tumor and adjacent non-tumor tissue in lung cancer. The template was RNA from unsorted bulk tissue. More than 3 cm separated this lung sample from the edge of the tumor. The library came from three nested PCR rounds adapted from ARM-PCR protocols. In TCRdb, the multiplex PCR reads were re-called with MiXCR into one record per CDR3 protein. Found here are 70,000 to 90,000 distinct CDR3 sequences, 80% to 90% of them singletons; the top ten hold about half. The sample taken for sequencing was distant non-tumor lung tissue. The source is a man aged 60 to 75 with non-small cell lung cancer.

With regard to this clonotype: This CDR3 fails to terminate in the conserved phenylalanine or tryptophan, so it likely reflects a read error. The DNA is omitted, as the CDR3 cannot be located on it reliably, and the CDR3 follows TCRdb's listing. V gene TRBV11-3 combines with J gene TRBJ2-5. The CDR3 is made up of 11 amino acids, end residues included. Germline CDR1 reads SGHNT; CDR2 reads YENEEA. CDR3 region: CARVYQETQYL.

A word on this clonotype: One junction end disagrees with the germline gene, perhaps due to a read error. The rearrangement joins TRBV6-5 to TRBJ1-6; a weak D match, TRBD1 (5 bases). The CDR3 loop spans 15 amino acids. Germline CDR1 MNHEY, CDR2 SVGAGI. Here the CDR3 DNA reads TGTGCCAGCAGTTACACGACAGCGACTGATTCACGCCTCTACTTT. Amino acid sequence: CASSYTTATDSRLYF.

Regarding this clonotype: Sequence at one end of the junction differs from germline and may be a read error. The chain joins TRBV20-1 to TRBJ2-1, with a tentative D call TRBD1 (6 bases). The germline gives CDR1 DFQATT, CDR2 SNEGSKA (reference sequence). This CDR3 region has 14 residues. CDR3 coding DNA: TGCAGTACTAGAGTTCGGTGGGAACAGGGTGAGCAGTTCTTC. This encodes CSTRVRWEQGEQFF.

This chain joins TRBV5-6 and TRBJ2-7; 8 nucleotides line up with TRBD1. Germline lookup yields CDR1 SGHDT and CDR2 YYEEEE. This CDR3 contains 15 residues. The chain's CDR3 is CARSLVPGGGNEQYF. The CDR3 DNA reads as TGTGCAAGGAGCTTGGTACCAGGGGGCGGGAACGAGCAGTACTTC.

In regard to this clonotype: One junction end disagrees with the germline gene, perhaps due to a read error. The V call is TRBV28, the J call TRBJ2-7; the D is unclear. The CDR3 totals 15 residues. Germline CDR1 and CDR2: MDHEN and SYDVKM. As DNA, the CDR3 is TGTACCAGCAGTTTGGTGTCGGTTGGTACCTACGAGCAGTACTTC. It specifies CTSSLVSVGTYEQYF.

Details on this clonotype: Germline and junction disagree at one end, which may indicate a read error. The CDR3 DNA sequence: TGTGGCAGCAGCTTAGATCTAACCATGGTGGAAGAAAAACTGTTTTTT. It specifies CGSSLDLTMVEEKLFF. The chain recombines TRBV11-3 with TRBJ1-4; D gene unclear. CDR3 size: 16 residues. The V gene's germline CDR1 is SGHNT and CDR2 YENEEA.

Concerning this clonotype: As the CDR3 is not closed by the conserved phenylalanine or tryptophan, this likely results from a read error. The limits of the CDR3 on the DNA are not certain, so only TCRdb's listed CDR3 is given. The chain employs TRBV12-1 and TRBJ2-1; the D call in the table, TRBD2, was not verified against the DNA. TRBV12-1 has pseudogene status. The CDR3 contains 15 residues when both ends are counted. Here the CDR3 reads CASSFVAGVADEQFS.

This clonotype qualifies as medium-sized. The rearrangement uses TRBV20-1 and TRBJ1-2, with D perhaps TRBD1 (5 bases). Trimming shortened V by 3 bases and J by 0 bases, and 14 bases separated the two germline ends. In germline, CDR1 is DFQATT, CDR2 SNEGSKA (reference sequence). This CDR3 comprises 15 residues. CDR3 amino acids: CSASGSTASNYGYTF. CDR3 DNA sequence: TGCAGTGCTAGTGGCTCGACAGCCTCTAACTATGGCTACACCTTC.

The genes are TRBV5-1 and TRBJ2-5, with D tentatively TRBD1 (5 bases). V shed 1 base and J shed 10 bases, with 14 bases lying between them. The CDR3 contains 13 residues. CDR1 SGHRS and CDR2 YFSETQ come from the germline V gene. The CDR3 here is CASSLRQSVGQYF. In DNA form, the CDR3 reads TGCGCCAGCAGCTTGAGACAGTCGGTAGGCCAGTACTTC.

This clonotype was counted a few times. The chain couples TRBV11-2 to TRBJ2-1; 7 nucleotides align to TRBD1. The ends lost 7 bases at V and 7 bases at J; junction bases unmatched: 7. CDR3 size: 13 residues. Germline V gene data show CDR1 as SGHAT and CDR2 as FQNNGV. The CDR3 DNA is TGTGCCAGCAATTCGTACAGGGGAAATGAGCAGTTCTTC. Amino acid sequence: CASNSYRGNEQFF.

The chain carries TRBV11-3 and TRBJ1-6; the D is unclear. The CDR3 has 13 amino acids. Trimming shortened V by 3 bases and J by 18 bases, and 18 bases separated the two germline ends. From germline, CDR1 is SGHNT and CDR2 YENEEA. CDR3 in DNA: TGTGCCAGCAGCTTTGAGGGAAATTCATCCCCCCACTTT. Translation gives CASSFEGNSSPHF.

As regards this clonotype: The conserved phenylalanine or tryptophan normally closing the CDR3 is absent here, so this likely arose from a read error. This chain joins TRBV7-3 and TRBJ2-1, with D perhaps matching TRBD1 or TRBD2 (5 bases each). Between the trimmed V and J ends, which lost 2 bases and 7 bases, there was a span of 12 bases. The CDR3 spans 14 residues. CDR1 is SGHTA, CDR2 FQGTGA, per germline. This CDR3 reads CASSLVGGSNEQFV. The CDR3 DNA follows: TGTGCCAGCAGCTTAGTTGGGGGATCGAATGAGCAGTTCGTA.

J is TRBJ2-5 and V is TRBV6-5; 7 bases align to TRBD1. Losses at the gene ends were 6 bases for V and 2 bases for J; bases not matched to a gene: 6. Per the germline V gene, CDR1 is MNHEY and CDR2 is SVGAGI. CDR3 length: 14 amino acids. CDR3: CASSGIRGQETQYF. The CDR3 nucleotides are TGTGCCAGCAGCGGCATCAGGGGGCAAGAGACCCAGTACTTC.

Regarding this clonotype: A read error may account for a junction end that differs from germline. The gene calls are TRBV20-1 and TRBJ2-1, with 10 bases fitting TRBD2. CDR3 length: 16 residues. Germline assignment: CDR1 DFQATT and CDR2 SNEGSKA (reference sequence). The CDR3 bases are TGCATTGCTACGGATTTTGGGACTAGCGCTTACAATGAGCAGTTCTTC. As protein: CIATDFGTSAYNEQFF.

The CDR3 loop reads CAIRSGLGTYNEQFF. The CDR3 DNA reads as TGTGCCATCAGGAGCGGACTGGGGACCTACAATGAGCAGTTCTTC. The rearrangement joins TRBV11-2 to TRBJ2-1, with D tentatively TRBD2 (5 bases). The germline CDR1 and CDR2 sequences are SGHAT and FQNNGV. The CDR3 sequence is 15 residues long. Deletions cut 10 bases from V and 2 bases from J, with 18 bases between.

In its sample, this clonotype was seen a few times. This may arise from a read error, as a much more abundant clone is one base away. V usage is TRBV28 and J usage is TRBJ1-2, with a possible D match to TRBD1 (6 bases). This CDR3 has 15 residues. The germline V gene encodes CDR1 MDHEN and CDR2 SYDVKM. The CDR3 protein is CASSLGTGRDYDYTF. CDR3 in DNA: TGTGCCAGCAGTTTAGGAACAGGGAGGGACTATGACTACACCTTC.

Points on this clonotype: One junction end disagrees with the germline gene, perhaps due to a read error. In DNA, the CDR3 is TGTGCTAGCAGTTACTGGACAGGGTCCAATTCACCCCTCCACTTT. It yields the protein CASSYWTGSNSPLHF. The rearrangement joins TRBV6-6 to TRBJ1-6, with 8 bases matching TRBD1. This CDR3 region has 15 residues. Germline V gives CDR1 MNHNY, CDR2 SVGAGI (reference sequence).

The chain uses TRBV11-2 and TRBJ2-2; 7 bases fit TRBD2. CDR1 and CDR2 from the germline V gene are SGHAT and FQNNGV. The CDR3 runs to 15 residues. The trim removed 5 bases at V and 15 bases at J, leaving 18 bases unmatched. The CDR3 loop reads CASSVGGRSSGEVFF. CDR3 DNA sequence: TGTGCCAGCAGCGTAGGTGGCCGAAGCAGCGGGGAAGTGTTTTTT.

The chain has TRBV20-1 and TRBJ1-5, with D maybe TRBD1 (6 bases). V shed 4 bases and J shed 9 bases, with 16 bases lying between them. Per the germline V gene, CDR1 is DFQATT and CDR2 is SNEGSKA (reference sequence). The CDR3 sequence is 13 residues long. The CDR3 region is CSAISGGARPQHF. The CDR3 nucleotides are TGCAGTGCTATCTCCGGGGGGGCACGGCCCCAGCATTTT.